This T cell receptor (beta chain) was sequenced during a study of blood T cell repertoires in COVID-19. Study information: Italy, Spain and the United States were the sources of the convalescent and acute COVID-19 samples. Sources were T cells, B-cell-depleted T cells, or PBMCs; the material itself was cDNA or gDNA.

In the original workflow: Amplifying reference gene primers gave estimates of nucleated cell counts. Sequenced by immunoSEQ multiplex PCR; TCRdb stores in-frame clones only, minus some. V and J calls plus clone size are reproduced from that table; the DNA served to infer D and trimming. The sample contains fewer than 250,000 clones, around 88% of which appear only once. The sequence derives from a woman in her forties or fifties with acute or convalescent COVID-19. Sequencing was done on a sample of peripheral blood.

This chain's CDR3 is CASSYSRGGGGYTF. For the CDR3, the DNA is TGTGCCAGCAGTTACTCGAGAGGGGGGGGTGGCTACACCTTC. This chain joins TRBV6-5 and TRBJ1-2, with D possibly matching TRBD1 (6 bases). The CDR3 has 14 amino acids. V dropped 0 bases and J dropped 7 bases, with 12 bases sitting between them. Germline values: CDR1 MNHEY, CDR2 SVGAGI.